The clone carrying this TCR beta chain was counted at least ten times. What it binds is not known. CDR3 regions were amplified by Arm-PCR using iRepertoire HTBI primers to build TCR beta libraries. TCRdb called the multiplex PCR reads again in MiXCR, with one record for every CDR3 protein. The sample contains approximately 400,000 distinct CDR3 sequences, just under 15% of which appear only once. The source of the sample is a study of regulatory T cells in long-lasting Graves disease. Study-level information: The antithyroid drugs taken by newly diagnosed Graves' patients had been used for under 3 months.

Germline V CDR1 and CDR2: SGHTA, FQGTGA. The CDR3 is made up of 15 amino acids. J was trimmed by 1 base and V by 1 base; bases with no gene match: 3. Study results and limitations: Less diverse TCR repertoires were seen in persistent Graves' patients than in newly diagnosed ones. TRBV28, TRBJ1-2 and TRBJ2-5 were favored in persistent disease.

The time point was: newly diagnosed GD, antithyroid drugs for less than 3 months. The TCR library was made from RNA that had been extracted from PBMCs in TRIzol. EDTA tubes were used for drawing around 8.8 milliliters of peripheral blood. These same records also appear under a second study, on T cells in Graves' hyperthyroidism and ophthalmopathy.

The clonotype comes from a woman in her thirties with Graves disease. The sequencing here drew on peripheral blood mononuclear cells (PBMCs), taken at new diagnosis, from a patient treated with antithyroid drugs. V gene TRBV7-3 combines with J gene TRBJ1-1, with 7 nucleotides matching TRBD1. The CDR3 DNA reads as TGTGCCAGCAGCTTAAGGTCAGGGGGGAACACTGAAGCTTTCTTT. Translated, it gives CASSLRSGGNTEAFF.